Each of the 27 T cell receptor beta chains below was sequenced from the same sample in a study of tumor-infiltrating lymphocytes in primary liver carcinoma. TCR beta cDNA came from around 500 ng total RNA, primed with a constant-region primer. ARM-PCR, slightly modified, supplied the TCR beta libraries through three nested multiplex PCR rounds. A C-beta reverse primer was combined with TRBV1-TRBV30 forward primers in the first two PCR rounds, and each round had 10 cycles. TCRdb independently ran MiXCR on the multiplex PCR reads; one entry per CDR3 protein. The table includes 95,000 to 150,000 distinct CDR3 sequences, 50% to 65% detected once. Extraction of RNA together with DNA used roughly 20-32 mg of unsorted bulk tissue. Sequenced material: liver tumor tissue from sampling region 1. As to subset: tumor region T1, superior pole. These receptors were taken from a woman aged 60 to 75 with primary liver carcinoma and hepatitis B virus infection.

On this clonotype itself: A read error may produce the germline difference seen at one junction end. The V and J genes are TRBV10-3 and TRBJ2-2; 13 nucleotides align to TRBD2. CDR1 ENHRY and CDR2 SYGVKD come from the germline V gene. This CDR3 contains 16 residues. The CDR3 DNA reads as TGTGCCATCAGCTGGACTAGCGGGAGAGACACCGGGGAGCTGCTTTTT. Translated: CAISWTSGRDTGELLF.

The CDR3 reads CASSQEGRGGKNIQYF. DNA of the CDR3: TGCGCCAGCAGCCAAGAGGGGAGGGGAGGCAAAAACATTCAGTACTTC. This rearrangement joins TRBV4-1 to TRBJ2-4; 7 bases agree with TRBD2. The CDR3 spans 16 residues. V lost 0 bases to trimming and J lost 3 bases; unmatched junction nucleotides: 5. Germline lookup yields CDR1 MGHRA and CDR2 YSYEKL.

Notes on this clonotype: This could be a read error, since a much larger clone is one nucleotide away. The chain is built from TRBV12-3 or TRBV12-4 and TRBJ2-3; D gene uncertain. Trimming cost V 9 bases and J 2 bases, with 9 bases left between them. CDR3 size: 12 residues. The DNA for the CDR3 is TGTGCCAGGAGTATCGACACAGATACGCAGTATTTT. It yields the protein CARSIDTDTQYF.

Worth noting for this clonotype: A single base separates this from a much larger clone, so it may be a read error. V usage is TRBV6-5 and J usage is TRBJ2-5, with 11 positions matching TRBD2. CDR1 is MNHEY, CDR2 SVGAGI, per germline. The CDR3 length is 15 residues. The CDR3 sequence: CTSSPGLAGGETQYF. The CDR3, as DNA: TGTACCAGCAGCCCGGGGCTAGCGGGAGGTGAGACCCAGTACTTC.

This clonotype came up a few times. The chain carries TRBV28 and TRBJ2-1, with 13 bases lining up with TRBD2. The CDR3 sequence is 14 residues long. The V segment lost 4 bases and the J segment 15 bases; nucleotides outside the gene matches: 9. Germline CDR1 is MDHEN and CDR2 is SYDVKM. As DNA, the CDR3 is TGTGCCAGCAGTTCGGGACTAGCGGGAATGTCCCCGTTCTTC. This sequence encodes CASSSGLAGMSPFF.

A word on this clonotype: A much larger clone lies one base from this, so it may be a read error. The chain is built from TRBV28 and TRBJ2-5, with D perhaps TRBD1 or TRBD2 (5 bases each). Germline V gene lookup returns CDR1 MDHEN and CDR2 SYDVKM. Trimming removed 2 bases from V and 1 base from J, with 17 bases in between. This CDR3 region has 17 residues. As DNA, the CDR3 is TGTGCCAGCAGTTTAGAACCCCCAGGGAGCCTCCAAGAGACCCAGTACTTC. The encoded protein is CASSLEPPGSLQETQYF.

This clonotype was observed a handful of times. The CDR3 does not close with the conserved phenylalanine or tryptophan, likely indicating a read error. The chain has TRBV29-1 and TRBJ1-1; the D is unclear. The CDR3 totals 12 residues. The V gene's germline CDR1 is SQVTM and CDR2 ANQGSEA. V lost 7 bases and J lost 0, with 9 bases in between. The chain's CDR3 is CSAGGMNTEAFL. In DNA, the CDR3 is TGCAGCGCCGGCGGAATGAACACTGAAGCTTTCCTT.

On this clonotype itself: In this CDR3 the conserved last residue, phenylalanine or tryptophan, is missing, so a read error is likely. V gene TRBV11-2 combines with J gene TRBJ2-1; 7 bases map to TRBD2. With V trimmed by 4 bases and J by 0 bases, 18 bases remained unmatched. This CDR3 has 20 amino acids. The germline gives CDR1 SGHAT, CDR2 FQNNGV. CDR3 nucleotides: TGTGCCAGCAGCTCACGGACTAACGGGAGGCGGGGGAGCTCCTACAATGAGCAGTTCCTC. Translated: CASSSRTNGRRGSSYNEQFL.

About this clonotype itself: A much more abundant neighbour one base away suggests this may be a read error. The V gene is TRBV12-3 or TRBV12-4, the J gene TRBJ1-2; 7 bases are a match to TRBD1. The CDR3 contains 14 residues. The V gene end was trimmed by 5 bases and the J gene end by 4 bases; junction bases not matched to a gene: 7. CDR3 DNA: TGTGCCAGCAGTCCTACGGGACAGCTCTATGGCTACACCTTC. Residues: CASSPTGQLYGYTF.

The chain is built from TRBV29-1 and TRBJ2-3, with a possible D match to TRBD1 (6 bases). The CDR3 spans 14 residues. The germline V gene has CDR1 SQVTM and CDR2 ANQGSEA. For the CDR3, the DNA is TGCAGTATCAGGACCTCGCAATTATCAGGGGAGCAGTATTTT. This gives the protein CSIRTSQLSGEQYF.

V gene TRBV6-5 combines with J gene TRBJ2-7; weak D call: TRBD2 (6 bases). The CDR3 sequence is 16 residues long. Trimming cost V 6 bases and J 0 bases, with 18 bases left between them. From germline, CDR1 is MNHEY and CDR2 SVGAGI. CDR3 DNA sequence: TGTGCCAGCAGGGCGACACTAGCTGTGTACTCCTACGAGCAGTACTTC. Residues: CASRATLAVYSYEQYF.

Note on this clonotype: This may stem from a read error, because a much larger clone lies one nucleotide away. The V and J genes are TRBV12-3 or TRBV12-4 and TRBJ1-2, with D maybe TRBD1 (6 bases). V gave up 5 bases and J gave up 8 bases, with 18 bases separating them. This CDR3 spans 14 amino acids. The DNA for the CDR3 is TGTGCCAGCAGTATTCAACAGGGTGGAGAGGGCTACACCTTC. Translation gives CASSIQQGGEGYTF.

The chain links TRBV14 to TRBJ1-2; D unclear. Germline V gene data show CDR1 as SGHDN and CDR2 as FVKESK. This CDR3 is 16 amino acids long. Trimming stripped 0 bases from V and 2 bases from J, with 13 bases between. The CDR3 protein is CASSQDRGGRNYGYTF. In nucleotides, the CDR3 is TGTGCCAGCAGCCAAGATCGTGGCGGGAGAAACTATGGCTACACCTTC.

For this clonotype: A read error may be the cause here, since a much bigger clone is one base away. The final CDR3 position lacks the conserved phenylalanine or tryptophan, pointing to a likely read error. Here the CDR3 reads CASREHGHKSSYEQYS. Written as DNA, the CDR3 is TGTGCCAGCAGGGAACATGGCCACAAAAGCTCCTACGAGCAGTACTCC. V and J are TRBV6-6 and TRBJ2-7; D call uncertain. V shed 6 bases and J shed 0 bases, with 18 bases lying between them. The germline V gene has CDR1 MNHNY and CDR2 SVGAGI (reference sequence). The CDR3 loop spans 16 amino acids.

This clonotype was recorded many times. The CDR3 coding sequence is TGTGCCAGCAGCCAAGGCAACGGTGGGGCCGAGCAGTACTTC. This sequence encodes CASSQGNGGAEQYF. The chain carries TRBV12-3 or TRBV12-4 and TRBJ2-7, with TRBD1 as a possible D gene (5 bases). The V and J ends lost 6 bases and 6 bases respectively, with 18 bases between them. The CDR3 loop spans 14 amino acids.

Remarks on this clonotype: The junction does not match germline at one end; this may be a read error. The gene calls are TRBV7-9 and TRBJ2-7; 10 bases map to TRBD1. Germline V lookup: CDR1 SEHNR, CDR2 FQNEAQ (reference sequence). The CDR3 has 15 amino acids. The CDR3 region is CASSPDRGRSDEQCF. CDR3 sequence (DNA): TGTGCCAGTAGCCCTGACAGGGGGCGCTCGGACGAGCAGTGCTTC.

As for this clonotype: A much larger clone lies a single base off, so this may be a read error. The gene calls are TRBV10-2 and TRBJ2-7, with D tentatively TRBD2 (6 bases). Between the trimmed V and J ends, which lost 8 bases and 7 bases, there was a span of 15 bases. The CDR3 loop spans 12 amino acids. The germline V gene has CDR1 WSHSY and CDR2 SAAADI. The CDR3 DNA reads TGCGCCAGCCGGGACTGGGCTACAGAGCAGTACTTC. Translated: CASRDWATEQYF.

V and J are TRBV11-3 and TRBJ2-2; 9 bases fit TRBD2. V lost 11 bases, J lost 2 bases, and 15 bases stayed unmatched. Looked up from germline, CDR1 is SGHNT and CDR2 is YENEEA. CDR3 length: 17 amino acids. CDR3 DNA: TGTGCCTGCAACTTAGACAGGCTAGCGGGAAACACCGGGGAGCTGTTTTTT. Amino acid sequence: CACNLDRLAGNTGELFF.

In the case of this clonotype: Compared with germline, one end of the junction differs, possibly owing to a read error. The J gene is TRBJ2-7, the V gene TRBV11-2; 11 nucleotides agree with TRBD2. Germline V lookup: CDR1 SGHAT, CDR2 FQNNGV. This CDR3 has 13 amino acids. CDR3 sequence: CANILTSGSEQYF. CDR3 coding DNA: TGTGCCAACATCTTAACTAGCGGGAGCGAGCAATACTTC.

Regarding this clonotype: One base away lies a much larger clone, so this may be a sequencing read error. This sequence joins TRBV12-3 or TRBV12-4 and TRBJ2-1; D is undetermined. CDR3 length: 13 residues. CDR3 sequence: CTSRITSYNEQFF. In DNA, the CDR3 is TGTACCAGCAGGATTACCTCCTACAATGAGCAGTTCTTC.

A note on this clonotype: A read error may account for a junction end that differs from germline. V gene TRBV11-1 combines with J gene TRBJ2-3; 7 bases are a match to TRBD2. Germline CDR1 SGHAT, CDR2 FQDESV (reference sequence). The CDR3 is 14 amino acids. CDR3 protein: CASSSRQRAGESHF. The DNA of the CDR3 is TGTGCCAGTAGCTCAAGGCAACGTGCGGGAGAGTCCCACTTT.

Worth noting for this clonotype: A clone one base away is much larger, so this may be a read error. The conserved closing phenylalanine or tryptophan is absent in this CDR3, likely reflecting a read error. The rearrangement joins TRBV10-1 to TRBJ2-2; the D call may be TRBD1 or TRBD2 (5 bases each). Trimming took 6 bases from V and 0 from J, leaving 8 bases between them. The length of the CDR3 is 14 residues. CDR1 WNHNN and CDR2 SYGVQD come from the germline V gene (reference sequence). The CDR3: CASRPGPNTGELFY. As DNA, the CDR3 is TGCGCCAGCAGGCCGGGACCGAACACCGGGGAGCTGTTTTAT.

About this clonotype itself: This may stem from a read error, because a much larger clone lies one nucleotide away. The gene calls are TRBV4-1 and TRBJ2-1; 8 bases match TRBD1. This CDR3 comprises 18 residues. The V gene's germline CDR1 is MGHRA and CDR2 YSYEKL. The CDR3 region has the DNA TGCGCCAGCAGCCCCCTATACGATACAGGGGGAGTGCACAATGTGCAGTTCTTC. It is translated as CASSPLYDTGGVHNVQFF.

V and J are TRBV11-2 and TRBJ2-3; D possibly uses TRBD1 or TRBD2 (5 bases each). This CDR3 spans 15 amino acids. V was clipped by 4 bases and J by 2 bases, with 13 bases between them. Germline V lookup: CDR1 SGHAT, CDR2 FQNNGV. The CDR3 DNA is TGTGCCAGCAGCTCGGGGCACCTTATCACAGATACGCAGTATTTT. It yields the protein CASSSGHLITDTQYF.

This clonotype was picked up many times. The chain combines TRBV6-5 with TRBJ1-3; D gene ambiguous. The CDR3 is 16 amino acids. CDR1 is MNHEY, CDR2 SVGAGI, per germline. V was trimmed by 6 bases and J by 0 bases, leaving 15 bases between them. The CDR3 DNA sequence: TGTGCCAGCAGAGCGTTTCTGGGTCTCTCTGGAAACACCATATATTTT. Amino acid sequence: CASRAFLGLSGNTIYF.

Remarks on this clonotype: This may stem from a read error, because a much larger clone lies one nucleotide away. The chain joins TRBV4-1 to TRBJ1-1; D is ambiguous. The CDR3 spans 13 residues. CDR1 MGHRA and CDR2 YSYEKL come from the germline V gene. Deletions cut 5 bases from V and 10 bases from J, with 17 bases between. The CDR3 DNA reads as TGCGCCAGCAGCACGACGGGAAGACTGGGAGCTTTCTTT. Amino acid sequence: CASSTTGRLGAFF.

Points on this clonotype: This could be a read error, since a much larger clone is one nucleotide away. The chain joins TRBV6-2 or TRBV6-3 to TRBJ1-2; D is perhaps TRBD1 (6 bases). The length of the CDR3 is 14 residues. Germline CDR1 is MNHEY and CDR2 is SVGEGT. CDR3: CASSYGRGNYSYTF. As DNA, the CDR3 is TGTGCCAGCAGTTATGGCAGGGGTAACTATAGCTACACCTTC.